This TCR beta chain was profiled in a study of shared clonotypes between healthy human individuals. Study-level information: The people who gave samples were a couple of women and a few men aged 18 to 49. Donors had three CD4 naive, three CD4 memory, two CD8 naive and one CD8 memory plate apiece. Findings and caveats of the study: Depth of sequencing was expected to influence donor clonotype sharing.

A remark on this clone: Its antigen is as yet unknown.

Terminally differentiated effector memory CD45RA+ cells were excluded by CCR7 positive selection of CD45RO-negative cells. TCRdb's copy holds only in-frame clones and misses some; the assay was immunoSEQ multiplex PCR. The table shows more than 600,000 clones, with about 90% occurring only once. The sample comprised naive CD8+ T cells sorted from blood. This clonotype was obtained from a man aged 25-45 years in good health.

Written as DNA, the CDR3 is TGTGCCAGCAGCTTAGCAGGGAACTCCTACGAGCAGTACTTC. Translating it yields CASSLAGNSYEQYF. The chain recombines TRBV5-6 with TRBJ2-7; D may be TRBD1 (5 bases). V lost 2 bases, J lost 0 bases, and 9 bases lay in between. This CDR3 region has 14 residues. CDR1 and CDR2 from the germline V gene are SGHDT and YYEEEE. Filled out from reference TRBV5-6 and TRBJ2-7, the complete variable domain reads DAGVTQSPTHLIKTRGQQVTLRCSPKSGHDTVSWYQQALGQGPQFIFQYYEEEERQRGNFPDRFSGHQFPNYSSELNVNALLLGDSALYLCASSLAGNSYEQYFGPGTRLTVT.